This is a list of T cell receptor beta chains from one sample in a study of blood T cell repertoires in COVID-19. Generated by immunoSEQ multiplex PCR, the TCRdb table keeps only in-frame clones and is missing some. The table shows 200,000 or so clones, with around nine tenths occurring only once. Source material: peripheral blood. Receptor source: a woman aged 55-69 years with acute or convalescent COVID-19. The CDR3 runs from the conserved cysteine through the conserved F or W. Each record gives: CDR3 protein, J gene, clone size, V gene. The size of a clone is reported for some rows only, either as once, few or many, or as a class for expanded clones.

cdr3_aa: CASSSTSGTDTQYF; j_call: TRBJ2-3; clone_size: NA; v_call: TRBV5-1
cdr3_aa: CASSLGTGAISNQPQHF; j_call: TRBJ1-5; clone_size: NA; v_call: TRBV19
cdr3_aa: CASSLDIAGTLGNTIYF; j_call: TRBJ1-3; clone_size: NA; v_call: TRBV11-2
cdr3_aa: CSATGKDIQYF; j_call: TRBJ2-4; clone_size: NA; v_call: TRBV20-1
cdr3_aa: CASSHTGTGGFEAFF; j_call: TRBJ1-1; clone_size: NA; v_call: TRBV3-1/TRBV3-2
cdr3_aa: CASSPDRFAYEQYF; j_call: TRBJ2-7; clone_size: NA; v_call: TRBV5-4
cdr3_aa: CASSHEGTGRRYGYTF; j_call: TRBJ1-2; clone_size: NA; v_call: TRBV4-1
cdr3_aa: CASSEGLAGVVSYNEQFF; j_call: TRBJ2-1; clone_size: NA; v_call: TRBV2
cdr3_aa: CASSLSGGTGELFF; j_call: TRBJ2-2; clone_size: NA; v_call: TRBV7-2
cdr3_aa: CSVGGTGGDYGYTF; j_call: TRBJ1-2; clone_size: NA; v_call: TRBV29-1
cdr3_aa: CASSLTGGLGDTQYF; j_call: TRBJ2-3; clone_size: once; v_call: TRBV5-4
cdr3_aa: CAISEGQENEKLFF; j_call: TRBJ1-4; clone_size: NA; v_call: TRBV10-3
cdr3_aa: CASTAEVANTGELFF; j_call: TRBJ2-2; clone_size: few; v_call: TRBV5-1
cdr3_aa: CAISPGQGSNTEAFF; j_call: TRBJ1-1; clone_size: NA; v_call: TRBV10-3
cdr3_aa: CASSPRSGSYNEQFF; j_call: TRBJ2-1; clone_size: NA; v_call: TRBV11-3
cdr3_aa: CASSEGAGGGTQYF; j_call: TRBJ2-3; clone_size: few; v_call: TRBV6-1
cdr3_aa: CASSPGQGYTEAFF; j_call: TRBJ1-1; clone_size: once; v_call: TRBV14
cdr3_aa: CASWSTGQGIGYTF; j_call: TRBJ1-2; clone_size: NA; v_call: TRBV28
cdr3_aa: CASSVGTGPSYGYTF; j_call: TRBJ1-2; clone_size: NA; v_call: TRBV9
cdr3_aa: CASTRTGTTEAFF; j_call: TRBJ1-1; clone_size: NA; v_call: TRBV27
cdr3_aa: CASSPNRGRQETQYF; j_call: TRBJ2-5; clone_size: NA; v_call: TRBV4-1
cdr3_aa: CASSIAGGEAFF; j_call: TRBJ1-1; clone_size: NA; v_call: TRBV19
cdr3_aa: CAWAGVFSGNTIYF; j_call: TRBJ1-3; clone_size: once; v_call: TRBV30
cdr3_aa: CASSGTVYNYGYTF; j_call: TRBJ1-2; clone_size: NA; v_call: TRBV27
cdr3_aa: CSASRQGIGYTF; j_call: TRBJ1-2; clone_size: NA; v_call: TRBV20-1
cdr3_aa: CASSRDRGIQPQHF; j_call: TRBJ1-5; clone_size: NA; v_call: TRBV5-8
cdr3_aa: CASSLAGGLTGELFF; j_call: TRBJ2-2; clone_size: NA; v_call: TRBV6-2/TRBV6-3
cdr3_aa: CASSYPSGGPDTDTQYF; j_call: TRBJ2-3; clone_size: NA; v_call: TRBV6-2/TRBV6-3
cdr3_aa: CASSYGTAAPYEQYF; j_call: TRBJ2-7; clone_size: NA; v_call: TRBV6-5
cdr3_aa: CASGGTQGSYF; j_call: TRBJ2-2; clone_size: NA; v_call: TRBV19
cdr3_aa: CASSEGWTGTYGYTF; j_call: TRBJ1-2; clone_size: once; v_call: TRBV6-1
cdr3_aa: CATSGTGPLSTEAFF; j_call: TRBJ1-1; clone_size: once; v_call: TRBV24-1
cdr3_aa: CASRSTGSYGYTF; j_call: TRBJ1-2; clone_size: NA; v_call: TRBV2
cdr3_aa: CASSLEPGVLGFF; j_call: TRBJ1-1; clone_size: NA; v_call: TRBV5-1
cdr3_aa: CASSILQGNTEAFF; j_call: TRBJ1-1; clone_size: NA; v_call: TRBV9
cdr3_aa: CASSLDRGGTDTQYF; j_call: TRBJ2-3; clone_size: NA; v_call: TRBV5-1